The 16 T cell receptor beta chains given below trace back to one sample, sequenced in a study of T-cell memory formation after mild COVID-19. From the 5' RACE reads, TCRdb called clonotypes with MiXCR, one entry per CDR3 protein. The data show about 350,000 distinct CDR3 sequences, roughly an eighth seen once. Sequencing was carried out using PBMCs or a T cell subset sorted from them (not recorded which). These receptors came from a man between 18 and 35 years old who had mild COVID-19 (a few samples of this study predate the infection). Cell type and time point are not known.

This rearrangement joins TRBV18 to TRBJ1-1; no firm D call. In germline, CDR1 is KGHSH, CDR2 LQKENI. This CDR3 has 15 residues. V lost 0 bases and J 1 base, leaving 9 bases between the germline ends. The CDR3 nucleotides are TGTGCCAGCTCACCACCGCCCATGGGGAACACTGAAGCTTTCTTT. It is translated as CASSPPPMGNTEAFF. Complete variable domain (other parts from reference TRBV18 and TRBJ1-1): NAGVMQNPRHLVRRRGQEARLRCSPMKGHSHVYWYRQLPEEGLKFMVYLQKENIIDESGMPKERFSAEFPKEGPSILRIQQVVRGDSAAYFCASSPPPMGNTEAFFGQGTRLTVV.

This clonotype was recorded a few times. The CDR3 loop is CASSSPGTGVRETQYF. CDR3 DNA: TGTGCCAGCAGCTCACCCGGGACAGGGGTCCGGGAGACCCAGTACTTC. The V and J genes are TRBV5-6 and TRBJ2-5, with 10 bases fitting TRBD1. V shed 3 bases, J shed 5 bases, and the junction held 10 bases outside the gene matches. The CDR3 consists of 16 residues. Germline CDR1 reads SGHDT; CDR2 reads YYEEEE. Using reference TRBV5-6 and TRBJ2-5 for the parts outside the CDR3, the full variable domain is DAGVTQSPTHLIKTRGQQVTLRCSPKSGHDTVSWYQQALGQGPQFIFQYYEEEERQRGNFPDRFSGHQFPNYSSELNVNALLLGDSALYLCASSSPGTGVRETQYFGPGTRLLVL.

This clonotype has only a few counts. The CDR3 DNA reads as TGTGCCAGCAGGCCGCGCAGCGGGGGATTCTCCTACGAGCAGTACTTC. Translated: CASRPRSGGFSYEQYF. The chain employs TRBV5-5 and TRBJ2-7; 8 nucleotides line up with TRBD2. The ends lost 5 bases at V and 0 bases at J; junction bases unmatched: 10. Germline V gene data show CDR1 as SGHKS and CDR2 as YYEKEE (reference sequence). The CDR3 is 16 amino acids.

The count of this clonotype is one. V usage is TRBV4-1 and J usage is TRBJ1-1, with D unresolved. This CDR3 region has 14 residues. Germline V gene data show CDR1 as MGHRA and CDR2 as YSYEKL. V dropped 1 base and J dropped 6 bases, with 12 bases sitting between them. In DNA form, the CDR3 reads TGCGCCAGCAGCCAAGTGACGTTCGTCGCTGAAGCTTTCTTT. This translates into CASSQVTFVAEAFF.

The chain combines TRBV13 with TRBJ1-4, with D possibly matching TRBD1 (5 bases). CDR3 length equals 14 residues. With 2 bases removed from V and 8 bases from J, the gap between germline ends came to 12 bases. Germline CDR1 and CDR2: PRHDT and FYEKMQ (reference sequence). CDR3 loop: CASSLRGEREKLFF. The CDR3 nucleotides are TGTGCCAGCAGCTTAAGAGGGGAGAGGGAAAAACTGTTTTTT.

This clonotype has more than one count but fewer than ten. The chain is built from TRBV20-1 and TRBJ2-4; tentative D call: TRBD2 (6 bases). Trimming pared 0 bases from V and 4 bases from J, leaving 10 bases between. CDR3 length equals 14 residues. CDR1 and CDR2 (germline): DFQATT, SNEGSKA (reference sequence). DNA for the CDR3: TGCAGTGCTAGAGATCAGGCGGGGAAAAACATTCAGTACTTC. Protein product: CSARDQAGKNIQYF.

The table lists this clonotype with a few counts. This chain uses TRBV6-6 with TRBJ1-1; 8 positions agree with TRBD1. Trimming cost V 2 bases and J 6 bases; bases outside gene matches: 8. Germline V gene sequence: CDR1 MNHNY, CDR2 SVGAGI (reference sequence). This CDR3 is built from 15 residues. CDR3 region: CASSYATGGRAEAFF. In nucleotides, the CDR3 is TGTGCCAGCAGTTACGCAACAGGGGGGAGGGCTGAAGCTTTCTTT.

This clonotype has more than one count but fewer than ten. The chain is built from TRBV6-2 or TRBV6-3 and TRBJ2-5; 7 bases agree with TRBD1. CDR3 size: 15 residues. After removal of 1 base from V and 2 bases from J, the junction contained 4 bases not matched to a gene. Germline V gene sequence: CDR1 MNHEY, CDR2 SVGEGT. The CDR3 reads CASSYWGQIQETQYF. The CDR3 DNA reads as TGTGCCAGCAGTTACTGGGGACAGATTCAAGAGACCCAGTACTTC.

The V gene is TRBV6-5, the J gene TRBJ2-1; D is undetermined. The V end lost 6 bases, the J end lost 3 bases, and 15 bases lay between the germline ends. Germline V lookup: CDR1 MNHEY, CDR2 SVGAGI. This CDR3 spans 15 amino acids. CDR3 sequence: CASSSSWGSYNEQFF. The CDR3 nucleotides read TGTGCCAGCAGCTCCTCGTGGGGAAGCTACAATGAGCAGTTCTTC.

The V and J genes are TRBV5-1 and TRBJ2-3; D unresolved. Germline CDR1 is SGHRS and CDR2 is YFSETQ. Trimming pared 2 bases from V and 5 bases from J, leaving 12 bases between. The CDR3 contains 14 residues. CDR3 sequence reads: CASSFGLQEDTQYF. The CDR3, as DNA: TGCGCCAGCAGCTTCGGGCTTCAAGAAGATACGCAGTATTTT.

This clonotype was detected only a few times. The chain recombines TRBV4-2 with TRBJ2-5; 13 bases fit TRBD2. The CDR3 has 18 amino acids. Germline V gene sequence: CDR1 LGHNA, CDR2 YNFKEQ. The trim removed 4 bases at V and 2 bases at J, leaving 10 bases unmatched. This chain's CDR3 is CASSPTETSGGSQETQYF. The DNA of the CDR3 is TGTGCCAGCAGCCCAACTGAGACTAGCGGGGGGAGTCAAGAGACCCAGTACTTC.

The chain recombines TRBV18 with TRBJ1-5; D is perhaps TRBD1 (5 bases). V shed 10 bases and J shed 2 bases, with 12 bases lying between them. From germline, CDR1 is KGHSH and CDR2 LQKENI. The CDR3 is 13 residues long. The CDR3 is CATRQLRNQPQHF. CDR3 coding DNA: TGTGCCACCCGACAGTTGCGCAATCAGCCCCAGCATTTT.

This clonotype came up a few times. The rearrangement uses TRBV18 and TRBJ2-2, with TRBD2 as a possible D gene (5 bases). Germline V gives CDR1 KGHSH, CDR2 LQKENI. The V end was cut by 6 bases, the J end by 1 base, with 15 bases between. CDR3 length: 16 amino acids. CDR3 residues: CASSPSRGQNTGELFF. The CDR3 region has the DNA TGTGCCAGCTCCCCGTCTCGAGGGCAGAACACCGGGGAGCTGTTTTTT. Together with reference TRBV18 and TRBJ2-2, the CDR3 gives the full variable domain: NAGVMQNPRHLVRRRGQEARLRCSPMKGHSHVYWYRQLPEEGLKFMVYLQKENIIDESGMPKERFSAEFPKEGPSILRIQQVVRGDSAAYFCASSPSRGQNTGELFFGEGSRLTVL.

Only a few counts were recorded for this clonotype. This chain joins TRBV7-9 and TRBJ2-2; D is perhaps TRBD1 (6 bases). The V gene's germline CDR1 is SEHNR and CDR2 FQNEAQ (reference sequence). Trimming removed 5 bases at V and 6 bases at J, with 22 bases between. The CDR3 loop spans 17 amino acids. CDR3: CASSRLSGGPNAGELFF. CDR3 bases: TGTGCCAGCAGCCGTTTATCTGGGGGCCCCAATGCCGGGGAGCTGTTTTTT.

The gene calls are TRBV7-6 and TRBJ2-2; 7 nucleotides align to TRBD2. Germline CDR1 is SGHVS and CDR2 is FNYEAQ. Unmatched junction bases numbered 5, after V lost 3 bases and J lost 7 bases. This CDR3 has 14 residues. DNA of the CDR3: TGTGCCAGCAGCTTGACGGGAGGAAGCGGGGAGCTGTTTTTT. The encoded protein is CASSLTGGSGELFF.

The rearrangement uses TRBV6-1 and TRBJ2-3; D is perhaps TRBD2 (6 bases). The CDR3 spans 16 residues. Trimming left V 0 bases short and J 0 bases short, with 10 bases between. Germline CDR1 and CDR2: MNHNS and SASEGT. CDR3 bases: TGTGCCAGCAGTGAAGCGGGGGGAACCAGCACAGATACGCAGTATTTT. Amino acids: CASSEAGGTSTDTQYF.